This T cell receptor (beta chain) was recorded in a study of blood T cell repertoires in COVID-19. Study overall: Sample material is recorded as cDNA or gDNA derived from T cells, B-cell-depleted T cells, or PBMCs.

Looked up from germline, CDR1 is MNHEY and CDR2 is SVGAGI. This CDR3 has 12 residues. Unmatched junction bases numbered 3, after V lost 10 bases and J lost 2 bases. Measured with immunoSEQ multiplex PCR; TCRdb has only the in-frame clones, and not every one. The sample contains 130,000 to 150,000 clones, 88% of which appear only once. The rearrangement links TRBV6-5 to TRBJ2-7; the match to TRBD1 covers 9 bases. This receptor was identified in a man in his forties or fifties with active or convalescent COVID-19. Sequenced sample: peripheral blood. CDR3 bases: TGTGCCACCCGACAGGGGGCCTACGAGCAGTACTTC. As protein: CATRQGAYEQYF.